This T cell receptor beta chain was profiled in a study of T cell repertoires in cytomegalovirus infection. The wider study: In public TCR beta signatures, there were indications of both CMV infection and matching HLA type.

General study results and limits: CMV-specific HLA-C-restricted TCR beta clonotypes dominated the ex vivo response. Public TCR beta family frequency separated CMV-and-HLA carriers, including in an independent cohort.

The sample holds a few counts of this clonotype. What it binds is unknown. TCRdb analysed the reads with MiXCR anew, one entry per CDR3 protein. The sample has 150,000 to 200,000 distinct CDR3 sequences; over 25% are singletons. The sample consisted of PBMCs. The clonotype comes from a human donor in good health (CMV status not recorded). Some clones in this sample may be carry-over from other donors' samples.

The CDR3 sequence: CASSLIFSGNTIYF. The CDR3 DNA is TGTGCCAGCAGCTTGATATTCTCTGGAAACACCATATATTTT. V is TRBV7-2 and J is TRBJ1-3; no clear D gene. This CDR3 has 14 residues. The germline V gene has CDR1 SGHTA and CDR2 FQGNSA. V lost 3 bases and J lost 0, with 6 bases in between.